Following are 15 T cell receptor beta chains from one sample sequenced in a study of T-cell memory formation after mild COVID-19 (dated by TCRdb to the early 2020s). The library was prepared using 5' RACE. The sample was run on an Illumina NovaSeq 6000. The public reads were reanalyzed by TCRdb: fastp trimming at Q25, MiXCR alignment, in-frame beta chains only. Every CDR3 protein is listed once, alongside the most common genes and DNA of its rows. Counted in this sample were approximately 560,000 distinct CDR3 sequences; around 15% of them appeared once. Of the sample, about 8.1% is held by the ten largest clones. The sample taken for sequencing was PBMCs or a T cell subset sorted from them (not recorded which). These receptors originate from an adult woman who had mild COVID-19 (a few samples of this study predate the infection). The sample titles of this study are shuffled in the database, so cell type and time point are left out; the donor was told from shared clones.

CDR3 in amino acids: CSAVFQRGGTYNEQFF. The CDR3 nucleotides are TGCAGTGCTGTATTTCAGCGGGGGGGAACCTACAATGAGCAGTTCTTC. The rearrangement uses TRBV20-1 and TRBJ2-1; 10 nucleotides line up with TRBD2. Germline CDR1 DFQATT, CDR2 SNEGSKA (reference sequence). This CDR3 comprises 16 residues. V lost 5 bases to trimming and J lost 2 bases; unmatched junction nucleotides: 9.

The chain couples TRBV12-3 or TRBV12-4 to TRBJ2-7, with 8 bases fitting TRBD1. Germline trimming cut 6 bases from V and 1 base from J; bases unmatched to any gene: 2. The CDR3 covers 13 residues. In DNA form, the CDR3 reads TGTGCCAGCAGCTACAGGGGGTCCTACGAGCAGTACTTC. Protein sequence: CASSYRGSYEQYF.

This sequence joins TRBV9 and TRBJ2-3; no reliable D call. The CDR3 consists of 17 residues. With 4 bases removed from V and 1 base from J, the gap between germline ends came to 19 bases. Germline CDR1 reads SGDLS; CDR2 reads YYNGEE. The CDR3 spells CASSPSWATSGTDTQYF. CDR3 in DNA: TGTGCCAGCAGCCCCAGCTGGGCTACATCGGGCACAGATACGCAGTATTTT. Together with reference TRBV9 and TRBJ2-3, the CDR3 gives the full variable domain: DSGVTQTPKHLITATGQRVTLRCSPRSGDLSVYWYQQSLDQGLQFLIQYYNGEERAKGNILERFSAQQFPDLHSELNLSSLELGDSALYFCASSPSWATSGTDTQYFGPGTRLTVL.

The chain links TRBV20-1 to TRBJ2-2; TRBD1 aligns across 8 bases. The trim removed 3 bases at V and 6 bases at J, leaving 0 bases unmatched. The V gene's germline CDR1 is DFQATT and CDR2 SNEGSKA (reference sequence). The CDR3 extends over 12 amino acids. The CDR3 DNA is TGCAGTGCTAGGGGACAGGCCGGGGAGCTGTTTTTT. Amino acids: CSARGQAGELFF.

The chain carries TRBV7-8 and TRBJ2-1, with 9 bases lining up with TRBD1. The trim removed 4 bases at V and 6 bases at J, leaving 7 bases unmatched. Germline lookup yields CDR1 SGHVS and CDR2 FQNEAQ. The CDR3 loop spans 15 amino acids. The CDR3 bases are TGTGCCAGCAGCTCCGACAGGGGGGTAGGCAATGAGCAGTTCTTC. Translation: CASSSDRGVGNEQFF.

The chain is built from TRBV6-1 and TRBJ2-1, with 7 bases identical to TRBD2. Germline V gene data show CDR1 as MNHNS and CDR2 as SASEGT. The CDR3 totals 14 residues. Unmatched junction bases numbered 9, after V lost 3 bases and J lost 10 bases. CDR3: CASSEGGGVVEQFF. Written as DNA, the CDR3 is TGTGCCAGCAGTGAGGGGGGAGGGGTTGTGGAGCAGTTCTTC.

This chain connects TRBV4-3 to TRBJ1-5; D ambiguous. The V end was cut by 0 bases, the J end by 2 bases, with 5 bases between. Germline CDR1 and CDR2: LGHNA and YSLEER. The CDR3 length is 14 residues. The chain's CDR3 is CASSQDVGNQPQHF. DNA of the CDR3: TGCGCCAGCAGCCAAGATGTGGGCAATCAGCCCCAGCATTTT.

This clonotype was observed once. The chain joins TRBV7-9 to TRBJ1-1; D possibly corresponds to TRBD1 (5 bases). Germline V CDR1 and CDR2: SEHNR, FQNEAQ (reference sequence). V shed 4 bases and J shed 6 bases, with 21 bases lying between them. This CDR3 spans 16 amino acids. CDR3 sequence: CASSSQGFGNSAEAFF. The CDR3, as DNA: TGTGCCAGCAGCTCCCAGGGTTTCGGGAACAGCGCTGAAGCTTTCTTT.

This clonotype appeared a few times. The gene calls are TRBV20-1 and TRBJ1-2; unclear D gene. The CDR3 is 15 residues long. CDR1 and CDR2 (germline): DFQATT, SNEGSKA (reference sequence). V lost 0 bases to trimming and J lost 2 bases, with 13 bases between them. In nucleotides, the CDR3 is TGCAGTGCTAGAGAGGGTAGAGGGTTAAACTATGGCTACACCTTC. Protein: CSAREGRGLNYGYTF.

The V and J genes are TRBV12-3 or TRBV12-4 and TRBJ2-1; D unclear. The V end was cut by 8 bases, the J end by 9 bases, with 14 bases between. The CDR3 is 12 residues long. The CDR3 DNA reads TGTGCCAGCGACTCCGACCGGCGTGAGCAGTTCTTC. It specifies CASDSDRREQFF.

This clonotype was detected many times. The CDR3 DNA follows: TGTGCCAGCTCACTGGACAGAAAGAACACTGAAGCTTTCTTT. Amino acid sequence: CASSLDRKNTEAFF. V is TRBV18 and J is TRBJ1-1; weak D call: TRBD1 (6 bases). CDR1 KGHSH and CDR2 LQKENI come from the germline V gene. This CDR3 has 14 amino acids. V shed 4 bases and J shed 1 base, with 10 bases lying between them. The full variable domain, with the rest looked up from reference TRBV18 and TRBJ1-1, is NAGVMQNPRHLVRRRGQEARLRCSPMKGHSHVYWYRQLPEEGLKFMVYLQKENIIDESGMPKERFSAEFPKEGPSILRIQQVVRGDSAAYFCASSLDRKNTEAFFGQGTRLTVV.

The V and J genes are TRBV12-3 or TRBV12-4 and TRBJ2-2; 9 bases line up with TRBD2. The CDR3 length is 17 residues. The trim removed 0 bases at V and 5 bases at J, leaving 7 bases unmatched. The CDR3 DNA reads TGTGCCAGCAGTTTAGCGCCGGGACTAGCAAGTACCGGGGAGCTGTTTTTT. Its translation is CASSLAPGLASTGELFF.

This clonotype occurred many times. The gene calls are TRBV20-1 and TRBJ1-2, with TRBD1 as a possible D gene (5 bases). The germline V and J ends were trimmed by 4 bases and 3 bases, with 9 bases remaining between them. Germline V gene sequence: CDR1 DFQATT, CDR2 SNEGSKA (reference sequence). This CDR3 comprises 12 residues. The CDR3 sequence is CSATGGDYGYTF. In nucleotides, the CDR3 is TGCAGTGCTACTGGGGGTGACTATGGCTACACCTTC.

The J gene is TRBJ1-4, the V gene TRBV6-6, with a possible D match to TRBD1 (5 bases). There are 17 residues in the CDR3. V gave up 4 bases and J gave up 0 bases, with 15 bases separating them. Germline CDR1 MNHNY, CDR2 SVGAGI (reference sequence). Here the CDR3 DNA reads TGTGCCAGCAGTTCTCCTCCGGGAGGGGCAACTAATGAAAAACTGTTTTTT. Amino acid sequence: CASSSPPGGATNEKLFF.

This clonotype was recorded a few times. J is TRBJ1-3 and V is TRBV5-4, with no clear D. Germline-derived CDR1 and CDR2 are SGHNT and YYREEE (reference sequence). The V gene lost 5 bases and the J gene lost 7 bases, with 10 bases spanning the gap. The CDR3 is made up of 12 amino acids. CDR3 coding DNA: TGTGCCAGCAGTTGGGGAGATAACACCATATATTTT. It yields the protein CASSWGDNTIYF.